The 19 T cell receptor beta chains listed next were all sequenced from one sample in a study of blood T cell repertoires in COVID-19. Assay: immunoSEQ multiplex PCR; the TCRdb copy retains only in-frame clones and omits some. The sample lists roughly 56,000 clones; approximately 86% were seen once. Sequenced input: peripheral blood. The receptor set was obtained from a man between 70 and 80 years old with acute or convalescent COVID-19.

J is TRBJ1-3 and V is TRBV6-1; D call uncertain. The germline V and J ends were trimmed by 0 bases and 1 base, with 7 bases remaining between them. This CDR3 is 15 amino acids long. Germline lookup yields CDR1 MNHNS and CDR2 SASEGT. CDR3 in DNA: TGTGCCAGCAGTGAAGCGAGTCTTTCTGGAAACACCATATATTTT. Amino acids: CASSEASLSGNTIYF.

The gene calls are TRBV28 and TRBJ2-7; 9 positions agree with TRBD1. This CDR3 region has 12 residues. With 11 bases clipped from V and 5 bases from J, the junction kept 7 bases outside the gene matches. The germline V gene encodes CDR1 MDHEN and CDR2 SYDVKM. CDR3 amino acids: CAAGTGSHEQYF. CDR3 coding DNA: TGTGCCGCCGGGACAGGGAGCCACGAGCAGTACTTC.

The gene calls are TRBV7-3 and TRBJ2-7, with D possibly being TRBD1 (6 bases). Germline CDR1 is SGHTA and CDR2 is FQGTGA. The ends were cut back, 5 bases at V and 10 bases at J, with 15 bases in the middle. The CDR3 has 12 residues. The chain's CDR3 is CASSTDSGVQYF. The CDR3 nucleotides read TGTGCCAGCAGCACGGACTCAGGGGTTCAGTACTTC.

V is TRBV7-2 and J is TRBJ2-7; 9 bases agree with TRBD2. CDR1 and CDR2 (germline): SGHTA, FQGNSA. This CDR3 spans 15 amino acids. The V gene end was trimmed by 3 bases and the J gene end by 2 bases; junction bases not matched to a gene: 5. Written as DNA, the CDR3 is TGTGCCAGCAGCTTTAGCGGGGGATCCACCTACGAGCAGTACTTC. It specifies CASSFSGGSTYEQYF.

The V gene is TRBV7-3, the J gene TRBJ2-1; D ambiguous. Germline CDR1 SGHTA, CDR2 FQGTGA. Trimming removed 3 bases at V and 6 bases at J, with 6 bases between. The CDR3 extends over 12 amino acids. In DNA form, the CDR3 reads TGTGCCAGCAGCTTTAGTGGCAATGAGCAGTTCTTC. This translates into CASSFSGNEQFF.

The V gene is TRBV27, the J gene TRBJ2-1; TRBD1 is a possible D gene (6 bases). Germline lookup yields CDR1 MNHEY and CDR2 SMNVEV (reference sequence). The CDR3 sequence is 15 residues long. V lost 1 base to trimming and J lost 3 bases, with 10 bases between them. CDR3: CASSLLDRGYNEQFF. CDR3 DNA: TGTGCCAGCAGTTTATTGGACAGAGGCTACAATGAGCAGTTCTTC.

CDR3 DNA sequence: TGTGCCAGCAGCTACGGACAGGGGGCATTCACCTTC. Translating it yields CASSYGQGAFTF. The genes are TRBV12-3 or TRBV12-4 and TRBJ1-2; 11 nucleotides agree with TRBD1. Losses at the gene ends were 6 bases for V and 13 bases for J; bases not matched to a gene: 7. CDR3 length: 12 amino acids.

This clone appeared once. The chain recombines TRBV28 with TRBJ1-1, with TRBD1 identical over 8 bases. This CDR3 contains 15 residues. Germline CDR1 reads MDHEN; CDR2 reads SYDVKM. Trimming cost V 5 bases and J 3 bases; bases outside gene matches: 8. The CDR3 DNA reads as TGTGCCAGCAGTCCTTGGGACAGGAGATACACTGAAGCTTTCTTT. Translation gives CASSPWDRRYTEAFF.

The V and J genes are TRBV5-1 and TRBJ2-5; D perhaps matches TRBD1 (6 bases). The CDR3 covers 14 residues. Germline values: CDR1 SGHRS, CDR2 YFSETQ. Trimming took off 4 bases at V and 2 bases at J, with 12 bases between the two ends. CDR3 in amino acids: CASSLRQAQETQYF. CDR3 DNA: TGCGCCAGCAGCCTCCGACAGGCACAAGAGACCCAGTACTTC.

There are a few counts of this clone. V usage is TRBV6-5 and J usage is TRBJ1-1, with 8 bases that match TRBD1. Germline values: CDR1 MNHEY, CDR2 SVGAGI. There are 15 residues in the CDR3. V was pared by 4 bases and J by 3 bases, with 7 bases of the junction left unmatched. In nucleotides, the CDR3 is TGTGCCAGCAGTTTCGGACAGGGTTCGGACACTGAAGCTTTCTTT. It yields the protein CASSFGQGSDTEAFF.

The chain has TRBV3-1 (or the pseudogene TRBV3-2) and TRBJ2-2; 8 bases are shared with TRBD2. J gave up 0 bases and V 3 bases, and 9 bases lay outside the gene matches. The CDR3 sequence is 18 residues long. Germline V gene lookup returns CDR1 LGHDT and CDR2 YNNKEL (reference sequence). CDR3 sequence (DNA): TGTGCCAGCAGCCATGACGTAGCGGGGAGAACGAACACCGGGGAGCTGTTTTTT. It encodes CASSHDVAGRTNTGELFF.

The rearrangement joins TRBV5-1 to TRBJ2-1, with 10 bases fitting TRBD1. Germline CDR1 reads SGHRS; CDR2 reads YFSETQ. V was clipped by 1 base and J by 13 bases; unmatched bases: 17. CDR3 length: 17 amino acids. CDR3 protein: CASSLRDRGSGDAIQFF. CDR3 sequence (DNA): TGCGCCAGCAGCTTGCGGGACAGGGGTTCCGGCGATGCAATCCAGTTCTTC.

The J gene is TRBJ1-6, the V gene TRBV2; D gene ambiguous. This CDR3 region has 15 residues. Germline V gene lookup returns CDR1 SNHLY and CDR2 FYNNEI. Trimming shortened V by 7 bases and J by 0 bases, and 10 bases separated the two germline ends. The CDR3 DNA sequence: TGTGCCAGCACCCCCTCGAGCTCCTATAATTCACCCCTCCACTTT. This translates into CASTPSSSYNSPLHF.

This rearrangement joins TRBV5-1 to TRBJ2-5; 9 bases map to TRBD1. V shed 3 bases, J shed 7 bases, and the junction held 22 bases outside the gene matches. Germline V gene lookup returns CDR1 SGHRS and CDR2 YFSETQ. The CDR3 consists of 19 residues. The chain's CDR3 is CASSSGTGYPGNRAGTQYF. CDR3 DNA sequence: TGCGCCAGCAGCTCCGGGACAGGGTACCCGGGCAACCGGGCTGGGACCCAGTACTTC.

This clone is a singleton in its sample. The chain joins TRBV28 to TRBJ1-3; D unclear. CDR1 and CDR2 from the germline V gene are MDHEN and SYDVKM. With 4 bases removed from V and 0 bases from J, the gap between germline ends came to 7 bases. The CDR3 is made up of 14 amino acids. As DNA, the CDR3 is TGTGCCAGCAGTTCCCTACCCTCTGGAAACACCATATATTTT. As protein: CASSSLPSGNTIYF.

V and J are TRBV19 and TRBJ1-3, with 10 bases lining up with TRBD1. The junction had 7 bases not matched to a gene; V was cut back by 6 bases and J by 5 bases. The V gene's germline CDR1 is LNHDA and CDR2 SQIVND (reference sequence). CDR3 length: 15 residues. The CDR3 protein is CASRAGTGARNTIYF. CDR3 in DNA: TGTGCCAGTAGGGCCGGGACAGGGGCCCGAAACACCATATATTTT.

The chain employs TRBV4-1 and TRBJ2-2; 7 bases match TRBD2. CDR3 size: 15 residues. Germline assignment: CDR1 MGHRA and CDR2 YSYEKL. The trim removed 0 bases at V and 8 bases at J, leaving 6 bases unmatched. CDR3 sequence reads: CASSQDRVSGGELFF. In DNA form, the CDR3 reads TGCGCCAGCAGCCAAGATCGGGTTAGCGGGGGGGAGCTGTTTTTT.

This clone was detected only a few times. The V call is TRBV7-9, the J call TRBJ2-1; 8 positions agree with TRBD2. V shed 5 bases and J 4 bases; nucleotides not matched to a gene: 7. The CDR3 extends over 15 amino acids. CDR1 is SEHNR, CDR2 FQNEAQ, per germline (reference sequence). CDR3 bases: TGTGCCAGCAGCCCGGGAGGGGACACTTACAATGAGCAGTTCTTC. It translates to CASSPGGDTYNEQFF.

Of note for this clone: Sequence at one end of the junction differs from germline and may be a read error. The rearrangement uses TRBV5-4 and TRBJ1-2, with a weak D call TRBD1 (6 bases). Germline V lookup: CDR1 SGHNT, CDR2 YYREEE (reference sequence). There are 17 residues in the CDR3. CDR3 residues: CASSLFGLARDISGGDF. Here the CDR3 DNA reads TGTGCCAGCAGCTTGTTCGGTCTTGCCCGGGACATTTCGGGCGGCGACTTC.